Each of the 22 T cell receptor beta chains below was sequenced from the same sample in a study of OX40 agonist ivuxolimab in advanced cancers. Sequencing used immunoSEQ multiplex PCR; TCRdb keeps in-frame clones, though not all of them. This sample carries roughly 49,000 clones, around 84% of them seen once, and the ten largest clones take under 2%. This sample comprised CD4+ or CD8+ T cells sorted from blood, obtained in a trial of the OX40 agonist ivuxolimab. The receptors were gathered from an adult with an advanced solid tumor such as melanoma, head and neck, liver or kidney cancer.

The V call is TRBV9, the J call TRBJ2-1; 7 bases line up with TRBD2. This CDR3 has 19 residues. The junction had 12 bases not matched to a gene; V was cut back by 0 bases and J by 0 bases. Per germline, CDR1 SGDLS and CDR2 YYNGEE. CDR3 amino acids: CASSVGRGERDGSYNEQFF. Written as DNA, the CDR3 is TGTGCCAGCAGCGTAGGTCGAGGCGAGCGGGACGGCTCCTACAATGAGCAGTTCTTC.

This sequence joins TRBV28 and TRBJ1-4, with TRBD1 identical over 7 bases. The junction had 9 bases not matched to a gene; V was cut back by 4 bases and J by 10 bases. Germline CDR1 is MDHEN and CDR2 is SYDVKM. There are 14 residues in the CDR3. As DNA, the CDR3 is TGTGCCAGCAGTTCAGGGGGGGGAATTGTAAAACTGTTTTTT. Residues: CASSSGGGIVKLFF.

The rearrangement uses TRBV19 and TRBJ1-3, with D hard to call. The CDR3 runs 12 residues. Deletions cut 3 bases from V and 6 bases from J, with 6 bases between. Germline CDR1 LNHDA, CDR2 SQIVND (reference sequence). Here the CDR3 reads CASSMGENTIYF. The CDR3 DNA reads TGTGCCAGTAGTATGGGTGAAAACACCATATATTTT.

This rearrangement joins TRBV2 to TRBJ2-7, with D unresolved. CDR1 SNHLY and CDR2 FYNNEI come from the germline V gene. This CDR3 is built from 14 residues. The V end lost 7 bases, the J end lost 0 bases, and 13 bases lay between the germline ends. In DNA form, the CDR3 reads TGTGCCAGCAAGATGAGTTTCTCCTCCTACGAGCAGTACTTC. It is translated as CASKMSFSSYEQYF. Combining the CDR3 with reference TRBV2 and TRBJ2-7 gives the whole variable domain EPEVTQTPSHQVTQMGQEVILRCVPISNHLYFYWYRQILGQKVEFLVSFYNNEISEKSEIFDDQFSVERPDGSNFTLKIRSTKLEDSAMYFCASKMSFSSYEQYFGPGTRLTVT.

The chain recombines TRBV5-1 with TRBJ2-5; D is undetermined. The CDR3 has 12 residues. CDR1 is SGHRS and CDR2 is YFSETQ in the germline V gene. Trimming removed 0 bases from V and 5 bases from J, with 5 bases in between. For the CDR3, the DNA is TGCGCCAGCAGCTTGGATTCGGAGACCCAGTACTTC. It codes for CASSLDSETQYF. The complete variable domain, with remaining parts taken from reference TRBV5-1 and TRBJ2-5, reads KAGVTQTPRYLIKTRGQQVTLSCSPISGHRSVSWYQQTPGQGLQFLFEYFSETQRNKGNFPGRFSGRQFSNSRSEMNVSTLELGDSALYLCASSLDSETQYFGPGTRLLVL.

V and J are TRBV19 and TRBJ2-2; 9 bases map to TRBD2. Germline-derived CDR1 and CDR2 are LNHDA and SQIVND (reference sequence). The CDR3 runs 14 residues. V was clipped by 7 bases and J by 6 bases; unmatched bases: 6. The CDR3 loop is CASTAGGGPGELFF. The CDR3 region has the DNA TGTGCCAGTACTGCGGGAGGGGGGCCCGGGGAGCTGTTTTTT.

The table lists this clone with a count of one. The J gene is TRBJ2-1, the V gene TRBV7-2; 11 bases map to TRBD2. J lost 4 bases, V lost 5 bases, and 7 bases had no gene match. The germline V gene has CDR1 SGHTA and CDR2 FQGNSA. CDR3 length: 16 amino acids. CDR3 coding DNA: TGTGCCAGCAGCGTTTCCGGGACTAGCGGATACAATGAGCAGTTCTTC. It is translated as CASSVSGTSGYNEQFF.

The chain carries TRBV6-1 and TRBJ2-5; 7 bases align to TRBD1. The J call is doubtful: the DNA matches TRBJ2-7 better. Germline lookup yields CDR1 MNHNS and CDR2 SASEGT. The CDR3 extends over 14 amino acids. Here the CDR3 reads CASRTGREAYEQYF. DNA for the CDR3: TGTGCCAGCAGGACAGGGAGAGAGGCCTACGAGCAGTACTTC.

This clone was recorded a few times. The V and J genes are TRBV11-3 and TRBJ2-5; 13 nucleotides agree with TRBD2. The germline CDR1 and CDR2 sequences are SGHNT and YENEEA. CDR3 length: 19 residues. Trimming cost V 5 bases and J 1 base; bases outside gene matches: 13. The chain's CDR3 is CASSEGTSGTFRGQETQYF. CDR3 DNA: TGTGCCAGCAGCGAAGGGACTAGCGGGACCTTCAGGGGCCAAGAGACCCAGTACTTC.

The rearrangement joins TRBV10-3 to TRBJ1-2; D gene unclear. Germline assignment: CDR1 ENHRY and CDR2 SYGVKD. V was trimmed by 10 bases and J by 8 bases, leaving 20 bases between them. There are 13 residues in the CDR3. This CDR3 is CAKKDDGIGGYTF. In nucleotides, the CDR3 is TGTGCCAAAAAGGATGACGGGATAGGGGGCTACACCTTC.

The chain recombines TRBV10-2 with TRBJ2-7; D perhaps matches TRBD1 (6 bases). This CDR3 region has 14 residues. Trimming stripped 0 bases from V and 5 bases from J, with 11 bases between. CDR1 is WSHSY, CDR2 SAAADI, per germline. CDR3 nucleotides: TGCGCCAGCAGTGAGTCGAGCCAGGGGAACGAGCAGTACTTC. It specifies CASSESSQGNEQYF.

The rearrangement uses TRBV6-5 and TRBJ1-3; D not certain. The germline V and J ends were trimmed by 6 bases and 0 bases, with 9 bases remaining between them. CDR3 length: 14 residues. Germline V gene lookup returns CDR1 MNHEY and CDR2 SVGAGI. The CDR3 protein is CASSLGYSGNTIYF. The CDR3 DNA reads as TGTGCCAGCAGCCTCGGCTACTCTGGAAACACCATATATTTT.

In nucleotides, the CDR3 is TGTGCCACCAGCACCTCTCGAGGGAGCACAGATACGCAGTATTTT. Amino acid sequence: CATSTSRGSTDTQYF. This rearrangement joins TRBV15 to TRBJ2-3; perhaps TRBD2 as D (5 bases). CDR3 length: 15 residues. In germline, CDR1 is LNHNV, CDR2 YYDKDF (reference sequence). Between the trimmed V and J ends, which lost 4 bases and 0 bases, there was a span of 11 bases.

The V and J genes are TRBV4-3 and TRBJ2-5; D gene unclear. The length of the CDR3 is 13 residues. CDR1 is LGHNA, CDR2 YSLEER, per germline. With 3 bases removed from V and 5 bases from J, the gap between germline ends came to 10 bases. The CDR3 is CASSQATDETQYF. CDR3 in DNA: TGCGCCAGCAGCCAGGCCACAGACGAGACCCAGTACTTC.

This sequence joins TRBV28 and TRBJ2-7; 8 positions agree with TRBD1. V lost 5 bases to trimming and J lost 0 bases; unmatched junction nucleotides: 6. This CDR3 has 15 residues. Germline assignment: CDR1 MDHEN and CDR2 SYDVKM. The CDR3 sequence: CASSRTGLNSYEQYF. CDR3 in DNA: TGTGCCAGCAGTCGGACAGGGCTCAACTCCTACGAGCAGTACTTC.

This clone is a singleton in its sample. V and J are TRBV7-2 and TRBJ1-5, with D perhaps TRBD1 (5 bases). The V and J ends lost 0 bases and 3 bases respectively, with 18 bases between them. The length of the CDR3 is 18 residues. CDR1 is SGHTA and CDR2 is FQGNSA in the germline V gene. CDR3 loop: CASSLAIRQGRDNQPQHF. CDR3 sequence (DNA): TGTGCCAGCAGCTTAGCAATAAGGCAGGGTCGCGACAATCAGCCCCAGCATTTT.

This chain links TRBV2 with TRBJ2-7; a weak D match, TRBD1 (6 bases). CDR3 length: 14 amino acids. V lost 7 bases, J lost 2 bases, and 15 bases lay in between. CDR1 and CDR2 (germline): SNHLY, FYNNEI. The CDR3 reads CASMPGTLTYEQYF. For the CDR3, the DNA is TGTGCCAGCATGCCCGGGACACTGACCTACGAGCAGTACTTC.

This CDR3 is CASSFQVDTGELFF. As DNA, the CDR3 is TGTGCCAGCAGTTTCCAGGTGGACACCGGGGAGCTGTTTTTT. The V gene is TRBV7-2, the J gene TRBJ2-2; D not resolved. V shed 6 bases and J shed 3 bases, with 11 bases lying between them. This CDR3 is 14 amino acids long. Germline V lookup: CDR1 SGHTA, CDR2 FQGNSA.

The chain combines TRBV7-9 with TRBJ2-7, with D maybe TRBD1 (7 bases). Germline V gene data show CDR1 as SEHNR and CDR2 as FQNEAQ (reference sequence). This CDR3 region has 13 residues. The V and J ends lost 5 bases and 4 bases respectively, with 12 bases between them. DNA of the CDR3: TGTGCCAGCAGCCTCGCAGGGGGGTACGAGCAGTACTTC. As protein: CASSLAGGYEQYF.

J is TRBJ2-5 and V is TRBV7-8; maybe TRBD1 (6 bases). The CDR3 has 14 amino acids. Trimming cost V 1 base and J 5 bases, with 11 bases left between them. The germline gives CDR1 SGHVS, CDR2 FQNEAQ. This CDR3 reads CASSLGQGMETQYF. Here the CDR3 DNA reads TGTGCCAGCAGCTTAGGCCAGGGGATGGAGACCCAGTACTTC. Full variable domain (missing parts from reference TRBV7-8 and TRBJ2-5): GAGVSQSPRYKVAKRGQDVALRCDPISGHVSLFWYQQALGQGPEFLTYFQNEAQLDKSGLPSDRFFAERPEGSVSTLKIQRTQQEDSAVYLCASSLGQGMETQYFGPGTRLLVL.

The rearrangement uses TRBV7-9 and TRBJ2-7; maybe TRBD2 (6 bases). V was trimmed by 4 bases and J by 0 bases, leaving 7 bases between them. This CDR3 region has 13 residues. The germline CDR1 and CDR2 sequences are SEHNR and FQNEAQ (reference sequence). This CDR3 is CASSSDYSYEQYF. As DNA, the CDR3 is TGTGCCAGCAGCTCGGACTACTCCTACGAGCAGTACTTC.

V is TRBV9 and J is TRBJ2-1, with TRBD1 identical over 7 bases. Looked up from germline, CDR1 is SGDLS and CDR2 is YYNGEE. The V and J ends lost 3 bases and 5 bases, in that order; junction bases with no gene match: 2. The CDR3 extends over 13 amino acids. The CDR3 nucleotides read TGTGCCAGCAGCGCCGACAGGGACAATGAGCAGTTCTTC. This codes for CASSADRDNEQFF.